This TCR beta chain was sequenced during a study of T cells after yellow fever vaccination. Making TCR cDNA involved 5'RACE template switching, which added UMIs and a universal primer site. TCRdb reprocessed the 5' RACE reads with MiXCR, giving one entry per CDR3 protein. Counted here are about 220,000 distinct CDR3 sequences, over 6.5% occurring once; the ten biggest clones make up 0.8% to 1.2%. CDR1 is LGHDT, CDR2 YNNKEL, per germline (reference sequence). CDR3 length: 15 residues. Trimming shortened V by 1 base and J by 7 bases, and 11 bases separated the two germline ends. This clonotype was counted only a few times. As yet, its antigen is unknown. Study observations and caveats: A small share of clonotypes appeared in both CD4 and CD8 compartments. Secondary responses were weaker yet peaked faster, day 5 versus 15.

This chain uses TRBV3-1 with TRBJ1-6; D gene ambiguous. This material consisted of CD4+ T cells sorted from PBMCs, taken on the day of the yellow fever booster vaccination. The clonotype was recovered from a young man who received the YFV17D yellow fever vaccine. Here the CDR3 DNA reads TGTGCCAGCAGCCAAGGCAGACGGGAAAATTCACCCCTCCACTTT. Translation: CASSQGRRENSPLHF.